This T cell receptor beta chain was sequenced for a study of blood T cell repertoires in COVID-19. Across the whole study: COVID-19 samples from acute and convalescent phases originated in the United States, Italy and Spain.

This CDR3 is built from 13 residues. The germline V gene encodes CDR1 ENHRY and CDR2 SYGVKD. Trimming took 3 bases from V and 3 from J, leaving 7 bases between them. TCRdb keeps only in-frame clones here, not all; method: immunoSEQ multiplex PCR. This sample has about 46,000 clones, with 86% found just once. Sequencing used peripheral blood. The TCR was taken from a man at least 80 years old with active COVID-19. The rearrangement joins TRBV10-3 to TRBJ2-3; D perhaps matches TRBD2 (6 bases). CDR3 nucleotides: TGTGCCATCAGTGACGGGGGTACAGATACGCAGTATTTT. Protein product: CAISDGGTDTQYF.